These 19 T cell receptor beta chains share one sample of origin, sequenced in a study of radiation and T cells in renal cell carcinoma. Data came from immunoSEQ multiplex PCR; TCRdb stores just in-frame clones and leaves some out. The sample gives tens of thousands of clones, around 80% of which show up once; roughly 6.8% is in the top ten. Time point specified: blood 4 weeks post-SBRT, at nephrectomy. As to treatment: 15 Gy SBRT to primary tumor, nephrectomy 4 weeks later. The material sequenced was blood, taken from a patient whose treatment included radiotherapy and nephrectomy. These receptors originate from a man in his fifties or sixties with renal cell carcinoma.

The chain has TRBV5-1 and TRBJ2-1, with D possibly TRBD1 on 5 matching bases. The germline gives CDR1 SGHRS, CDR2 YFSETQ. Trimming pared 0 bases from V and 0 bases from J, leaving 7 bases between. The CDR3 loop spans 15 amino acids. The CDR3 protein is CASSLEQVSYNEQFF. The DNA of the CDR3 is TGCGCCAGCAGCTTGGAACAGGTCTCCTACAATGAGCAGTTCTTC.

The gene calls are TRBV9 and TRBJ2-7; 8 nucleotides align to TRBD2. This CDR3 is 16 amino acids long. The V and J ends lost 0 bases and 2 bases, in that order; junction bases with no gene match: 7. CDR1 SGDLS and CDR2 YYNGEE come from the germline V gene. CDR3 coding DNA: TGTGCCAGCAGCGTAGTTGCGGCGGGAGGCCCCTACGAGCAGTACGTC. Translating gives CASSVVAAGGPYEQYV.

This clone showed up just once. V is TRBV28 and J is TRBJ2-3; 7 bases align to TRBD2. Germline-derived CDR1 and CDR2 are MDHEN and SYDVKM. The CDR3 spans 15 residues. Trimming took 6 bases from V and 2 from J; bases not matched to a gene: 8. Here the CDR3 DNA reads TGTGCCAGCAGCCCGGCGGGAGTCCCCACAGATACGCAGTATTTT. Translating gives CASSPAGVPTDTQYF. The full variable domain, in which reference TRBV28 and TRBJ2-3 provide the parts outside the CDR3, is DVKVTQSSRYLVKRTGEKVFLECVQDMDHENMFWYRQDPGLGLRLIYFSYDVKMKEKGDIPEGYSVSREKKERFSLILESASTNQTSMYLCASSPAGVPTDTQYFGPGTRLTVL.

This clone was found a few times. The genes are TRBV5-1 and TRBJ1-5; TRBD1 is a possible D gene (5 bases). Trimming removed 7 bases at V and 5 bases at J, with 13 bases between. This CDR3 contains 13 residues. Germline lookup yields CDR1 SGHRS and CDR2 YFSETQ. The CDR3 DNA follows: TGCGCCAGCCAGGCAGGGTCTGATCAGCCCCAGCATTTT. Its translation: CASQAGSDQPQHF.

The CDR3 spells CASRDDSNQPQHF. The CDR3 DNA sequence: TGTGCCAGTAGGGACGACAGCAATCAGCCCCAGCATTTT. The chain employs TRBV19 and TRBJ1-5; D call uncertain. V lost 6 bases to trimming and J lost 1 base, with 7 bases between them. The germline V gene has CDR1 LNHDA and CDR2 SQIVND (reference sequence). The CDR3 has 13 amino acids.

The chain joins TRBV25-1 to TRBJ2-1; TRBD2 aligns across 14 bases. The CDR3 is made up of 16 amino acids. CDR1 MGHDK and CDR2 SYGVNS come from the germline V gene. The ends lost 3 bases at V and 5 bases at J; junction bases unmatched: 3. The CDR3 loop is CASSEGLAGENNEQFF. The DNA for the CDR3 is TGTGCCAGCAGTGAGGGACTAGCGGGAGAAAACAATGAGCAGTTCTTC.

The CDR3 loop reads CASSPEIWTEAFF. The CDR3 nucleotides read TGTGCCAGCAGCCCGGAGATTTGGACTGAAGCTTTCTTT. The V call is TRBV7-9, the J call TRBJ1-1; D is uncertain. The CDR3 totals 13 residues. Trimming cost V 5 bases and J 5 bases, with 12 bases left between them. The germline V gene has CDR1 SEHNR and CDR2 FQNEAQ (reference sequence).

V gene TRBV11-2 combines with J gene TRBJ1-4; 12 nucleotides agree with TRBD1. The CDR3 spans 14 residues. J was trimmed by 8 bases and V by 8 bases; bases with no gene match: 6. Germline CDR1 reads SGHAT; CDR2 reads FQNNGV. The CDR3 DNA reads TGTGCCAGCGAACCGGGACAGGGGGCCGAAAAACTGTTTTTT. Amino acids: CASEPGQGAEKLFF. The full variable domain, completed using reference TRBV11-2 and TRBJ1-4, is EAGVAQSPRYKIIEKRQSVAFWCNPISGHATLYWYQQILGQGPKLLIQFQNNGVVDDSQLPKDRFSAERLKGVDSTLKIQPAKLEDSAVYLCASEPGQGAEKLFFGSGTQLSVL.

To note about this clone: The DNA is omitted, as the CDR3 cannot be located on it reliably, and the CDR3 follows TCRdb's listing. The V call is TRBV10-1, the J call TRBJ2-1; TRBD1 is taken as the D call from the table, unchecked against the DNA. Germline values: CDR1 WNHNN, CDR2 SYGVQD (reference sequence). The CDR3 numbers 13 amino acids, ends counted. CDR3 residues: CASSVGRGTVEFF.

The genes are TRBV5-4 and TRBJ2-3; TRBD1 matches at 7 bases. CDR1 is SGHNT and CDR2 is YYREEE in the germline V gene (reference sequence). The CDR3 has 15 residues. After removal of 5 bases from V and 3 bases from J, the junction contained 9 bases not matched to a gene. The CDR3 bases are TGTGCCAGCAGTCCTCAAGGGGGCATGACAGATACGCAGTATTTT. As protein: CASSPQGGMTDTQYF.

The chain employs TRBV7-2 and TRBJ2-5, with 8 bases identical to TRBD1. Germline CDR1 SGHTA, CDR2 FQGNSA. V was pared by 0 bases and J by 5 bases, with 2 bases of the junction left unmatched. The length of the CDR3 is 14 residues. CDR3 sequence (DNA): TGTGCCAGCAGCTTAGCCCAGGGGGCCGAGACCCAGTACTTC. This sequence encodes CASSLAQGAETQYF.

The chain recombines TRBV7-6 with TRBJ2-5, with D perhaps matching TRBD1 (6 bases). The CDR3 is made up of 13 amino acids. Deletions cut 1 base from V and 4 bases from J, with 7 bases between. CDR1 SGHVS and CDR2 FNYEAQ come from the germline V gene. The CDR3, as DNA: TGTGCCAGCAGCTTAGAACAGGGAGAGACCCAGTACTTC. Amino acids: CASSLEQGETQYF.

This sequence joins TRBV7-2 and TRBJ1-1, with D uncertain. Trimming took off 1 base at V and 6 bases at J, with 9 bases between the two ends. This CDR3 region has 13 residues. Per germline, CDR1 SGHTA and CDR2 FQGNSA. The CDR3 nucleotides read TGTGCCAGCAGCTTAGGGGTACTGGCTGAAGCTTTCTTT. Translated: CASSLGVLAEAFF. Looking up the rest from reference TRBV7-2 and TRBJ1-1 gives the full variable domain: GAGVSQSPSNKVTEKGKDVELRCDPISGHTALYWYRQSLGQGLEFLIYFQGNSAPDKSGLPSDRFSAERTGGSVSTLTIQRTQQEDSAVYLCASSLGVLAEAFFGQGTRLTVV.

This chain joins TRBV7-3 and TRBJ2-3, with 11 nucleotides matching TRBD2. Trimming took 3 bases from V and 0 from J; bases not matched to a gene: 2. The CDR3 is made up of 16 amino acids. Looked up from germline, CDR1 is SGHTA and CDR2 is FQGTGA. The CDR3 region is CASSLGLAVSTDTQYF. For the CDR3, the DNA is TGTGCCAGCAGCTTGGGACTAGCGGTGAGCACAGATACGCAGTATTTT.

The chain uses TRBV11-1 and TRBJ2-5; D is ambiguous. The length of the CDR3 is 13 residues. Trimming took 1 base from V and 2 from J, leaving 5 bases between them. Germline CDR1 reads SGHAT; CDR2 reads FQDESV (reference sequence). Written as DNA, the CDR3 is TGTGCCAGCAGCTTAGTGGGGCAAGAGACCCAGTACTTC. Amino acid sequence: CASSLVGQETQYF.

This chain links TRBV19 with TRBJ2-2, with D possibly TRBD1 on 7 matching bases. The ends were cut back, 5 bases at V and 0 bases at J, with 13 bases in the middle. Per the germline V gene, CDR1 is LNHDA and CDR2 is SQIVND (reference sequence). The CDR3 spans 16 residues. The chain's CDR3 is CASSPQGGSNTGELFF. CDR3 nucleotide sequence: TGTGCCAGTAGTCCTCAGGGGGGATCGAACACCGGGGAGCTGTTTTTT.

The J gene is TRBJ2-1, the V gene TRBV7-2, with 7 bases lining up with TRBD2. The germline V gene encodes CDR1 SGHTA and CDR2 FQGNSA. Trimming at V came to 4 bases and at J to 9 bases, leaving 12 bases not matched to a gene. The CDR3 has 15 amino acids. CDR3 loop: CASSSPNQRGGEQFF. CDR3 in DNA: TGTGCCAGCAGCTCCCCCAACCAGCGGGGAGGTGAGCAGTTCTTC.

The chain links TRBV30 to TRBJ2-1, with TRBD1 matching 9 bases. J was trimmed by 5 bases and V by 0 bases; bases with no gene match: 5. Looked up from germline, CDR1 is GTSNPN and CDR2 is SVGIG (reference sequence). CDR3 length: 15 residues. The CDR3 is CAWSVGTGRDNEQFF. The CDR3, as DNA: TGTGCCTGGAGTGTAGGGACAGGGAGAGACAATGAGCAGTTCTTC.

The V and J genes are TRBV25-1 and TRBJ2-5, with D tentatively TRBD2 (6 bases). The V end lost 3 bases, the J end lost 1 base, and 15 bases lay between the germline ends. This CDR3 contains 16 residues. CDR1 is MGHDK, CDR2 SYGVNS, per germline. The CDR3 loop is CASSEGRTNAQETQYF. DNA for the CDR3: TGTGCCAGCAGTGAGGGGAGGACAAACGCCCAAGAGACCCAGTACTTC.